These 15 T cell receptor beta chains came from one sample sequenced in a study of technical replicates of blood from a few donors. Clones were read by immunoSEQ multiplex PCR, and TCRdb kept only the in-frame ones, dropping some. The sample carries around 80,000 clones, around nine tenths recorded once. Sequenced input: T cells isolated from PBMCs. The receptor set was obtained from a human donor in good health.

This chain joins TRBV19 and TRBJ1-1, with 7 nucleotides matching TRBD1. From germline, CDR1 is LNHDA and CDR2 SQIVND (reference sequence). CDR3 size: 15 residues. The V and J ends lost 7 bases and 1 base, in that order; junction bases with no gene match: 9. In nucleotides, the CDR3 is TGTGCCAGTACCCCTTCAGGGGGATGGAACACTGAAGCTTTCTTT. Its protein product is CASTPSGGWNTEAFF.

DNA of the CDR3: TGCAGCGTTGGGACGGGAGGATCCTACGAGCAGTACTTC. Its protein product is CSVGTGGSYEQYF. The rearrangement uses TRBV29-1 and TRBJ2-7; 7 nucleotides match TRBD2. V lost 4 bases to trimming and J lost 1 base; unmatched junction nucleotides: 4. Germline V gene sequence: CDR1 SQVTM, CDR2 ANQGSEA. This CDR3 spans 13 amino acids.

The CDR3 DNA reads as TGTGCCTGGCTGGGCGCAGATACGCAGTATTTT. Translated: CAWLGADTQYF. The chain combines TRBV30 with TRBJ2-3; D not resolved. Trimming pared 5 bases from V and 4 bases from J, leaving 7 bases between. Germline values: CDR1 GTSNPN, CDR2 SVGIG (reference sequence). The CDR3 has 11 residues.

This clone came up once. The chain employs TRBV9 and TRBJ2-1; 7 nucleotides agree with TRBD2. This CDR3 has 14 amino acids. Germline V gives CDR1 SGDLS, CDR2 YYNGEE. V was clipped by 3 bases and J by 5 bases; unmatched bases: 5. CDR3 protein: CASSAQGLNNEQFF. CDR3 nucleotide sequence: TGTGCCAGCAGCGCTCAGGGACTAAACAATGAGCAGTTCTTC.

This chain uses TRBV6-1 with TRBJ2-7; D is uncertain. In germline, CDR1 is MNHNS, CDR2 SASEGT. The V end was cut by 7 bases, the J end by 2 bases, with 18 bases between. This CDR3 is 15 amino acids long. CDR3 in amino acids: CASTGGKEQTYEQYF. CDR3 in DNA: TGTGCCAGCACGGGTGGAAAGGAGCAAACCTACGAGCAGTACTTC.

V and J are TRBV18 and TRBJ2-7, with 13 positions matching TRBD2. Looked up from germline, CDR1 is KGHSH and CDR2 is LQKENI. The CDR3 sequence is 15 residues long. V was pared by 2 bases and J by 2 bases, with 0 bases of the junction left unmatched. DNA of the CDR3: TGTGCCAGCTCACCAACTAGCGGGGGGGCCTACGAGCAGTACTTC. Protein product: CASSPTSGGAYEQYF.

The gene calls are TRBV19 and TRBJ1-1; the D is unclear. The CDR3 extends over 12 amino acids. The germline V gene has CDR1 LNHDA and CDR2 SQIVND (reference sequence). Between the trimmed V and J ends, which lost 6 bases and 1 base, there was a span of 6 bases. The chain's CDR3 is CASRSGNTEAFF. CDR3 bases: TGTGCCAGTAGGTCGGGGAACACTGAAGCTTTCTTT.

The chain carries TRBV7-9 and TRBJ2-3; 7 nucleotides agree with TRBD2. The germline CDR1 and CDR2 sequences are SEHNR and FQNEAQ (reference sequence). This CDR3 comprises 14 residues. V dropped 5 bases and J dropped 0; count of bases not matched to a gene: 2. Here the CDR3 reads CASSVGGSTDTQYF. CDR3 DNA sequence: TGTGCCAGCAGCGTGGGGGGGAGCACAGATACGCAGTATTTT.

In DNA form, the CDR3 reads TGTGCCGCTCGGTCGTCCAATCAGCCCCAGCATTTT. Translating gives CAARSSNQPQHF. The chain recombines TRBV6-6 with TRBJ1-5; the D is unclear. The CDR3 contains 12 residues. Germline loops: CDR1 MNHNY, CDR2 SVGAGI (reference sequence). V lost 11 bases, J lost 3 bases, and 11 bases lay in between.

This chain joins TRBV11-2 and TRBJ2-3; 15 bases align to TRBD2. In germline, CDR1 is SGHAT, CDR2 FQNNGV. CDR3 size: 17 residues. V dropped 4 bases and J dropped 1; count of bases not matched to a gene: 3. CDR3 protein: CASSWGLAGGRTDTQYF. The CDR3 DNA sequence: TGTGCCAGCAGCTGGGGACTAGCGGGAGGCCGCACAGATACGCAGTATTTT.

The chain carries TRBV30 and TRBJ2-1; 11 nucleotides agree with TRBD2. Germline V lookup: CDR1 GTSNPN, CDR2 SVGIG (reference sequence). The CDR3 covers 15 residues. Trimming took 4 bases from V and 9 from J; bases not matched to a gene: 11. CDR3 sequence reads: CAWIGLAGTLGEQFF. For the CDR3, the DNA is TGTGCCTGGATAGGACTAGCGGGCACATTGGGTGAGCAGTTCTTC.

The chain joins TRBV2 to TRBJ1-1, with 10 positions matching TRBD1. The CDR3 runs 17 residues. V was clipped by 7 bases and J by 0 bases; unmatched bases: 11. Germline CDR1 is SNHLY and CDR2 is FYNNEI. The CDR3 DNA reads TGTGCCAGCATTGGGACAGGGGAGACGATCATGAACACTGAAGCTTTCTTT. Translation: CASIGTGETIMNTEAFF.

The CDR3 protein is CASSQLSGTSGPETQYF. The CDR3, as DNA: TGTGCCAGCAGCCAGCTTTCCGGGACTAGCGGCCCGGAGACCCAGTACTTC. The chain combines TRBV5-7 with TRBJ2-5; 11 bases match TRBD2. TRBV5-7 belongs to the ORF category, with a function that is uncertain. The length of the CDR3 is 17 residues. V dropped 4 bases and J dropped 5; count of bases not matched to a gene: 13.

The V and J genes are TRBV2 and TRBJ2-7, with 13 bases lining up with TRBD2. The V segment lost 4 bases and the J segment 10 bases; nucleotides outside the gene matches: 7. Germline CDR1 and CDR2: SNHLY and FYNNEI. The CDR3 contains 14 residues. CDR3 protein: CASSVLAGGPEQYF. The DNA of the CDR3 is TGTGCCAGCAGTGTACTAGCGGGAGGGCCGGAACAGTACTTC.

This chain connects TRBV5-4 to TRBJ1-4; 7 nucleotides line up with TRBD1. Germline V gives CDR1 SGHNT, CDR2 YYREEE (reference sequence). Germline trimming cut 4 bases from V and 6 bases from J; bases unmatched to any gene: 6. The CDR3 has 14 amino acids. The CDR3 here is CASSAGGLDEKLFF. CDR3 sequence (DNA): TGTGCCAGCAGCGCAGGGGGACTTGATGAAAAACTGTTTTTT.